These 11 T cell receptor beta chains originate from one sample sequenced in a study of neurological immune-mediated disorders. TCRdb recomputed calls from the 5' RACE reads with MiXCR, one row per CDR3 protein. The repertoire holds 100,000 or so distinct CDR3 sequences, with roughly 3.5% as singletons. The sample consisted of PBMCs. The receptors come from a woman aged 18-35 years with multiple sclerosis.

This clonotype has at least ten counts. This chain connects TRBV28 to TRBJ2-7; no reliable D call. Germline V lookup: CDR1 MDHEN, CDR2 SYDVKM. Trimming removed 8 bases at V and 5 bases at J, with 13 bases between. This CDR3 has 12 residues. CDR3 coding DNA: TGTGCCAGCGGTCTTCGAGGCAACGAGCAGTACTTC. The encoded protein is CASGLRGNEQYF.

This clonotype was counted many times. The J gene is TRBJ2-1, the V gene TRBV20-1; 14 bases are a match to TRBD2. V lost 3 bases to trimming and J lost 8 bases; unmatched junction nucleotides: 3. The germline CDR1 and CDR2 sequences are DFQATT and SNEGSKA (reference sequence). CDR3 length equals 14 residues. CDR3 sequence: CSARGTSGRHEQFF. The DNA for the CDR3 is TGCAGTGCTAGGGGGACTAGCGGGAGACATGAGCAGTTCTTC.

This sequence joins TRBV10-3 and TRBJ1-3, with 9 bases that match TRBD1. CDR1 is ENHRY and CDR2 is SYGVKD in the germline V gene. This CDR3 contains 15 residues. V was pared by 4 bases and J by 7 bases, with 8 bases of the junction left unmatched. The CDR3 is CAISAQGAGGNTIYF. The CDR3 DNA is TGTGCCATCAGTGCACAGGGGGCCGGGGGGAACACCATATATTTT.

This clonotype was found many times. The V and J genes are TRBV4-1 and TRBJ2-2, with 9 nucleotides matching TRBD1. V dropped 4 bases and J dropped 6; count of bases not matched to a gene: 12. CDR1 and CDR2 from the germline V gene are MGHRA and YSYEKL. The CDR3 totals 17 residues. CDR3 bases: TGCGCCAGCAGCCGATTAGCCGGGACAGGGAAGTCCGGGGAGCTGTTTTTT. Protein sequence: CASSRLAGTGKSGELFF.

For this clonotype: This may be a read error, as it is one base from a much larger clone. This chain uses TRBV4-1 with TRBJ1-4; the D gene is possibly TRBD1 (5 bases). The germline gives CDR1 MGHRA, CDR2 YSYEKL. The CDR3 loop spans 13 amino acids. V gave up 7 bases and J gave up 4 bases, with 10 bases separating them. The CDR3 bases are TGCGCCAGCACCCTAGGGGATAATGAAAAACTGTTTTTT. Its translation is CASTLGDNEKLFF.

This clonotype was detected ten times or more. This chain uses TRBV7-8 with TRBJ2-5, with 11 bases matching TRBD1. Looked up from germline, CDR1 is SGHVS and CDR2 is FQNEAQ. This CDR3 contains 14 residues. J gave up 6 bases and V 4 bases, and 4 bases lay outside the gene matches. The CDR3 DNA sequence: TGTGCCAGCAGCTCGGGACAGGGGGTTAAGACCCAGTACTTC. Translating gives CASSSGQGVKTQYF.

This clonotype occurred many times. The chain is built from TRBV3-1 and TRBJ2-1; tentatively, D is TRBD1 or TRBD2 (6 bases each). Looked up from germline, CDR1 is LGHDT and CDR2 is YNNKEL (reference sequence). The V and J ends lost 4 bases and 4 bases respectively, with 23 bases between them. The CDR3 is 18 amino acids. CDR3: CASSPFGGGLGGYNEQFF. The CDR3 DNA follows: TGTGCCAGCAGCCCCTTCGGAGGGGGTCTAGGGGGGTACAATGAGCAGTTCTTC.

Many counts were recorded for this clonotype. The chain employs TRBV10-1 and TRBJ2-2; no firm D call. The CDR3 loop spans 12 amino acids. Germline V gives CDR1 WNHNN, CDR2 SYGVQD (reference sequence). Trimming stripped 6 bases from V and 1 base from J, with 3 bases between. The CDR3 reads CASRWNTGELFF. CDR3 sequence (DNA): TGCGCCAGCAGGTGGAACACCGGGGAGCTGTTTTTT.

This clonotype showed up many times. The chain has TRBV6-5 and TRBJ2-1; D is unclear. This CDR3 is built from 13 residues. Germline CDR1 MNHEY, CDR2 SVGAGI. Trimming shortened V by 6 bases and J by 0 bases, and 6 bases separated the two germline ends. CDR3 nucleotides: TGTGCCAGCAGACTCAGCTCCTACAATGAGCAGTTCTTC. It specifies CASRLSSYNEQFF.

This clonotype showed up many times. The rearrangement joins TRBV6-5 to TRBJ2-3; no clear D. The V gene's germline CDR1 is MNHEY and CDR2 SVGAGI. The CDR3 spans 11 residues. V was pared by 4 bases and J by 4 bases, with 3 bases between. The CDR3: CASSSSDTQYF. As DNA, the CDR3 is TGTGCCAGCAGTTCTTCAGATACGCAGTATTTT.

This clonotype was recorded many times. This rearrangement joins TRBV20-1 to TRBJ1-2, with D perhaps TRBD1 (5 bases). The CDR3 has 13 residues. Looked up from germline, CDR1 is DFQATT and CDR2 is SNEGSKA (reference sequence). V lost 6 bases and J 6 bases, leaving 17 bases between the germline ends. The CDR3 spells CSALQGPLDGYTF. Written as DNA, the CDR3 is TGCAGTGCCTTGCAGGGCCCGCTTGATGGCTACACCTTC.